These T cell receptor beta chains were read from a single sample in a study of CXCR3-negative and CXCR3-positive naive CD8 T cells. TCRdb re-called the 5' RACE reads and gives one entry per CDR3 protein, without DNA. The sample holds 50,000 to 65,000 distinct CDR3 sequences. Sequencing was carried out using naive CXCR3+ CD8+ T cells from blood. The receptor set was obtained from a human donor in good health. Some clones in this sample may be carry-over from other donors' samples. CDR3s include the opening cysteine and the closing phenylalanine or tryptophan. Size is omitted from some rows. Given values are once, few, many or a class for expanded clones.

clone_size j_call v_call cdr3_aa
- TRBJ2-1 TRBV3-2 CASSRRIYADNEQFF
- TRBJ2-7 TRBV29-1 CSVELAGGSNYEQYF
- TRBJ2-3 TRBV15 CATSRAGLAPDTQYF
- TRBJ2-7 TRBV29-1 CSVRQGAYEQYF
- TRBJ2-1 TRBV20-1 CSAPGGGQGFIASYNEQFF
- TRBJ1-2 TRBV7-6 CAISLAAAGIASNYGYTF
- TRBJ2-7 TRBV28 CASTFHKNSYEQYF
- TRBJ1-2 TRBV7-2 CASSSFWGGHYGYTF
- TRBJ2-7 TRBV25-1 CASTSSGRAPEQYF
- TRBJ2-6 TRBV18 CASSLWGGSTSGANVLTF
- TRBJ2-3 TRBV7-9 CASFGQLTDTQYF
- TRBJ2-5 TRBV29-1 CSVEAPITQETQYF
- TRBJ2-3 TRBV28 CASRISGGGTDTQYF
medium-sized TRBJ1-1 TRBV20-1 CSARDLRGITEAFF
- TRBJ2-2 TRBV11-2 CASSLKSQNTGELFF
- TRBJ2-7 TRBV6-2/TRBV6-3 CASSYYREYEQYF
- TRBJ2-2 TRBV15 CATSRGFGTGELFF
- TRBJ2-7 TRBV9 CASSVFGQGDEQYF
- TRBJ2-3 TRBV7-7 CASSSNDREHTQYF
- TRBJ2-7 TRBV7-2 CASSYYRGGSYEQYF
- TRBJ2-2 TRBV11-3 CASSLDYYTGELFF
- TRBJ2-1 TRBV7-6 CASSLAQRGALGHEQFF
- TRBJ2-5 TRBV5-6 CASSLGQEKETQYF
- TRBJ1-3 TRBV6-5 CASCPQGPGNTIYF
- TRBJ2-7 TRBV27 CASRPGHSFYEQYF
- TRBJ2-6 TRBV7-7 CASAGAGANVLTF
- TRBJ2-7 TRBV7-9 CASSGGGLHYEQYF
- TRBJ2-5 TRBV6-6 CASSYSILAEGETQYF
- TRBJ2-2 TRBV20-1 CSARVPGENTGELFF
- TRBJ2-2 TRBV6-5 CASSYTNTGELFF
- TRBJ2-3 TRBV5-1 CASSWLAGTSTDTQYF
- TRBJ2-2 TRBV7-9 CASSPRDRNGELFF
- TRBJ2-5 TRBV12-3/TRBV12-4 CASSFISLQETQYF
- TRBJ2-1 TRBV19 CASMSWASGHNEQFF
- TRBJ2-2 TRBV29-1 CSVYPRENTGELFF
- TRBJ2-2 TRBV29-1 CSVLRAGELFF
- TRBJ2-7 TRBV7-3 CASSLRDGAYEQYF
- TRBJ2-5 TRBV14 CASSQSYGETQYF
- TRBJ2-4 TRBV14 CASSQTRSGIKNIQYF
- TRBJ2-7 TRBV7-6 CASSSGQGKLDEQYF
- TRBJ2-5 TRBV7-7 CASSPGTSNMETQYF
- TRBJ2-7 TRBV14 CASTDNSYEQYF
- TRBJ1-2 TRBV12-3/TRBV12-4 CASSTTMQGYTF
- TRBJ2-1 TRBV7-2 CASSLTGETYNEQFF
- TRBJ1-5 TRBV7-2 CASSLDTNQPQHF
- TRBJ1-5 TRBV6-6 CASSYETGTGRAPNTSNQPQHF